This T cell receptor beta chain was captured by sequencing in a study of OX40 agonist ivuxolimab in advanced cancers. The CDR3 has 15 amino acids. V gave up 5 bases and J gave up 5 bases, with 18 bases separating them. Germline CDR1 and CDR2: SGHTA and FQGNSA. The assay was immunoSEQ multiplex PCR, and TCRdb's table has in-frame clones only and misses some. The sample lists 73,000 or so clones; 84% were seen once. The sequence was obtained from an adult with an advanced solid tumor such as melanoma, head and neck, liver or kidney cancer. V gene TRBV7-2 combines with J gene TRBJ2-5; D is undetermined. The sequencing here drew on CD4+ or CD8+ T cells sorted from blood, taken in a trial of the OX40 agonist ivuxolimab. The CDR3 region is CASSLHQLSWETQYF. DNA for the CDR3: TGTGCCAGCAGCCTCCACCAACTTTCCTGGGAGACCCAGTACTTC.